A single sample gave rise to the 2 T cell receptor beta chains below, sequenced in a study of shared clonotypes between healthy human individuals. CD8 cells regarded as naive lacked CD45RO, were positively chosen for CCR7, and omitted terminally differentiated effector memory CD45RA+ cells. Libraries were prepared by immunoSEQ multiplex PCR; TCRdb keeps only in-frame clonotypes and omits some of them. Of some 800,000 clones in the sample, 92% were seen once. Material: naive CD8+ T cells sorted from blood. Receptors originate from a man under 40 in good health.

The chain has TRBV29-1 and TRBJ2-7; 10 bases fit TRBD1. Trimming at V came to 4 bases and at J to 5 bases, leaving 8 bases not matched to a gene. Germline lookup yields CDR1 SQVTM and CDR2 ANQGSEA. The CDR3 runs 14 residues. The CDR3: CSVAMAGQGNEQYF. DNA for the CDR3: TGCAGCGTTGCGATGGCGGGACAGGGGAACGAGCAGTACTTC.

The chain carries TRBV11-2 and TRBJ2-1; D may be TRBD1 (6 bases). This CDR3 has 13 amino acids. CDR1 is SGHAT and CDR2 is FQNNGV in the germline V gene. V lost 2 bases, J lost 6 bases, and 8 bases lay in between. As DNA, the CDR3 is TGTGCCAGCAGCTTACAGGGGAGCAATGAGCAGTTCTTC. Translating gives CASSLQGSNEQFF.